Listed here is a single T cell receptor (beta chain). The antigen remains unidentified. Sequenced by immunoSEQ multiplex PCR; TCRdb stores in-frame clones only, minus some. The repertoire holds about 130,000 clones, with around 88% as singletons. This CDR3 spans 13 amino acids. Healthy donors had no documented immune events, such as infections, while sampled. These data come from a study of identifying expanded T cells in peripheral blood. Study-level points and caveats: Clone count variance between roughly 2-week samples rose with total template count. Technical replicates showed roughly 1.2 changed clones; two weeks 15 to 20; four weeks 19.

V and J are TRBV12-2 and TRBJ1-2; the D segment call TRBD1 is taken from the table without a DNA check. TRBV12-2 is listed as a pseudogene. Sequencing was carried out using blood. This sequence originates from a person aged 18 to 75 in good health. Here the CDR3 reads CASRLGTDYGYTF. In DNA, the CDR3 is TGTGCAAGTCGCTTAGGGACAGACTATGGCTACACCTTC.